This TCR beta chain appears in the sequencing data of a study of blood T cell repertoires in COVID-19. Turning to the study itself: The samples span acute and convalescent COVID-19 from the United States, Italy and Spain. T cells, B-cell-depleted T cells, or PBMCs provided the cDNA or gDNA that served as material.

The sample holds one count of this clone. This CDR3 has 16 amino acids. Trimming took off 1 base at V and 4 bases at J, with 14 bases between the two ends. Germline V gene lookup returns CDR1 LGHNA and CDR2 YNFKEQ. Original processing methods: Reference gene primer amplification gave nucleated cell count estimates. Produced via immunoSEQ multiplex PCR; TCRdb's table is partial and in-frame only. V and J calls and clone size follow that table, whereas D and trimming were derived from the DNA. The repertoire consists of some 70,000 clones, with over 80% occurring once and the leading ten covering around 8%.

The chain combines TRBV4-2 with TRBJ1-3; possible D gene TRBD1, 6 bases. The sequenced material came from peripheral blood. This receptor was identified in a man aged 45 to 65 with active COVID-19. The CDR3 region is CASSQVGGPGGNTIYF. CDR3 in DNA: TGTGCCAGCAGCCAAGTGGGGGGGCCTGGCGGAAACACCATATATTTT.